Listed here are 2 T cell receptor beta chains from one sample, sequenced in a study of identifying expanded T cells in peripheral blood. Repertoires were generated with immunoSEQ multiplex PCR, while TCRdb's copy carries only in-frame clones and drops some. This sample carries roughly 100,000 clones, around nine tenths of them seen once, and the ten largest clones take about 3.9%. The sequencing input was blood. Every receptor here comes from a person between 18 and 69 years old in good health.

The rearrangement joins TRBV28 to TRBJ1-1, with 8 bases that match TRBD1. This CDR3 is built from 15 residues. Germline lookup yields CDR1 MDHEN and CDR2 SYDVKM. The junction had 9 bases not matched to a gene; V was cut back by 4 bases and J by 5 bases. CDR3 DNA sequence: TGTGCCAGCAGTTACCCCGGGACAGGCCGAACTGAAGCTTTCTTT. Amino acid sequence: CASSYPGTGRTEAFF. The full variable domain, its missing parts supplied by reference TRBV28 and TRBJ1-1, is DVKVTQSSRYLVKRTGEKVFLECVQDMDHENMFWYRQDPGLGLRLIYFSYDVKMKEKGDIPEGYSVSREKKERFSLILESASTNQTSMYLCASSYPGTGRTEAFFGQGTRLTVV.

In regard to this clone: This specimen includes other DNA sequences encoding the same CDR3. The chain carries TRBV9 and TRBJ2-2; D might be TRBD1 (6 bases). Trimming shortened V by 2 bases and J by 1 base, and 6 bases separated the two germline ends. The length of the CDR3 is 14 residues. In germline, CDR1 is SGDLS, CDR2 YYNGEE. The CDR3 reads CASSVTGNTGELFF. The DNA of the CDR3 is TGTGCCAGCAGCGTGACAGGGAACACCGGGGAGCTGTTTTTT.